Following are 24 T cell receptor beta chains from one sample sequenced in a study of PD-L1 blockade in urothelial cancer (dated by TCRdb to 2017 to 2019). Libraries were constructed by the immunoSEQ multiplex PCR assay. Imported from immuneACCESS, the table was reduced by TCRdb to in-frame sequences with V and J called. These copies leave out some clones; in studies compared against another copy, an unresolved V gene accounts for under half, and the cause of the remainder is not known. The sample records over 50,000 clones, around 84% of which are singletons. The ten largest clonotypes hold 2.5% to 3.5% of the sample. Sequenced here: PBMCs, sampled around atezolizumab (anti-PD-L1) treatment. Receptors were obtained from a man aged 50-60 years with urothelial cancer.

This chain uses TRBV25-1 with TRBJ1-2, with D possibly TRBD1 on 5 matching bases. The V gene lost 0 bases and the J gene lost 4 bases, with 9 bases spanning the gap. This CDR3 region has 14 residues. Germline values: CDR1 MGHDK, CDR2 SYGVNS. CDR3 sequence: CASSEYGGTYGYTF. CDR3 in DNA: TGTGCCAGCAGTGAATATGGAGGGACCTATGGCTACACCTTC.

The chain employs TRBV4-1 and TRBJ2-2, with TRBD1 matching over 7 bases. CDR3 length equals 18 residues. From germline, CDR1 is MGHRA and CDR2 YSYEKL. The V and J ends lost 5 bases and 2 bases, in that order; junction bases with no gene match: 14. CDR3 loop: CASSYIDWGQHNTGELFF. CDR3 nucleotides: TGCGCCAGCAGCTATATCGACTGGGGACAGCATAACACCGGGGAGCTGTTTTTT.

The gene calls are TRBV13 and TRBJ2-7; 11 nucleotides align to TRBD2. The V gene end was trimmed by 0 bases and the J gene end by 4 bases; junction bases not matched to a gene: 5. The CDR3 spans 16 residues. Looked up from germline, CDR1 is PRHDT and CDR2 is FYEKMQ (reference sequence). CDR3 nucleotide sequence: TGTGCCAGCAGCTTAGGCCTGGGACTAGCGGAGTACGAGCAGTACTTC. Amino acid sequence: CASSLGLGLAEYEQYF.

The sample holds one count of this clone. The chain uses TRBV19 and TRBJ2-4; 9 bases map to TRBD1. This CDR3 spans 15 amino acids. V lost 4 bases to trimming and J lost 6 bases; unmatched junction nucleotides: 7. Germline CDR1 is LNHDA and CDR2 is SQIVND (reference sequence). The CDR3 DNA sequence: TGTGCCAGTAGTACCCCGGGACAGGGAGTAAACATTCAGTACTTC. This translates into CASSTPGQGVNIQYF.

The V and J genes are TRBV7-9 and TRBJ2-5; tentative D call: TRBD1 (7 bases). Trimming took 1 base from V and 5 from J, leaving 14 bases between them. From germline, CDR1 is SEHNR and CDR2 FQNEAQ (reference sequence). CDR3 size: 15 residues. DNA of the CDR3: TGTGCCAGCAGCTTAGATGGAGGGGGCATCGAGACCCAGTACTTC. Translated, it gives CASSLDGGGIETQYF.

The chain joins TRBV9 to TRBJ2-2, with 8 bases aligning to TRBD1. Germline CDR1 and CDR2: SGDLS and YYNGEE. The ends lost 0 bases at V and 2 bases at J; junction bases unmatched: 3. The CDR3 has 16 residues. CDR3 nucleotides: TGTGCCAGCAGCGTAGTTGGGACAGGTAACACCGGGGAGCTGTTTTTT. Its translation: CASSVVGTGNTGELFF.

DNA for the CDR3: TGTGCCAGCAGTGAAAGCGGGAGAACCTACAATGAGCAGTTCTTC. It is translated as CASSESGRTYNEQFF. The chain carries TRBV6-1 and TRBJ2-1, with 8 bases fitting TRBD2. The CDR3 runs 15 residues. Germline-derived CDR1 and CDR2 are MNHNS and SASEGT. Trimming removed 2 bases from V and 2 bases from J; junction bases left unmatched: 2.

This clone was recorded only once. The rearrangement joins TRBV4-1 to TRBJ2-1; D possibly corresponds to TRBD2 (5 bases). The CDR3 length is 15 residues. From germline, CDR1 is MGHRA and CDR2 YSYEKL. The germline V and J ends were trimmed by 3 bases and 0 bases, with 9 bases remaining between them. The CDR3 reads CASSHRRSSYNEQFF. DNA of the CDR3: TGCGCCAGCAGCCACCGGAGGTCCTCCTACAATGAGCAGTTCTTC.

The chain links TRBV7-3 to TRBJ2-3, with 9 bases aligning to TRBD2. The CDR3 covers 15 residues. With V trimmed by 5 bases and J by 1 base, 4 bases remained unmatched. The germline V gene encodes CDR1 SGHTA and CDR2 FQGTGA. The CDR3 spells CASSQSSGGTDTQYF. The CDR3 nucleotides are TGTGCCAGCAGCCAGTCTAGCGGGGGCACAGATACGCAGTATTTT.

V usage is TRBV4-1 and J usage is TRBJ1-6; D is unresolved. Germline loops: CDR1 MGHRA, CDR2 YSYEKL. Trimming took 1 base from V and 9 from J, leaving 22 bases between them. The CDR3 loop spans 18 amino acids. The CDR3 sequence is CASSQVGNPDPEGSPLHF. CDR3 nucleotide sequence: TGCGCCAGCAGCCAAGTGGGGAACCCGGACCCGGAGGGTTCACCCCTCCACTTT.

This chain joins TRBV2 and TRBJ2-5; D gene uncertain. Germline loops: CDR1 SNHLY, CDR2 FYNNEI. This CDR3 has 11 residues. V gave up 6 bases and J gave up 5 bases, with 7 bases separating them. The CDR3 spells CASRVSETQYF. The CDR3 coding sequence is TGTGCCAGCAGGGTTAGTGAGACCCAGTACTTC.

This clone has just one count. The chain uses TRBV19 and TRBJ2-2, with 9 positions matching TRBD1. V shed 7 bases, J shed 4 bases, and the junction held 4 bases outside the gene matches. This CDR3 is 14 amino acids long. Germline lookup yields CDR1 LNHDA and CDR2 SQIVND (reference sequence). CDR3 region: CASKQGAVTGELFF. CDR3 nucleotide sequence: TGTGCCAGTAAACAGGGGGCGGTCACCGGGGAGCTGTTTTTT.

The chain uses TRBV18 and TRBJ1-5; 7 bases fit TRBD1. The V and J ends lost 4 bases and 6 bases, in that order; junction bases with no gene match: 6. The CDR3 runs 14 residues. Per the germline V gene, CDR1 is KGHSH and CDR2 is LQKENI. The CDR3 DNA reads TGTGCCAGCTCACGCGGGACAGTGGGTCAGCCCCAGCATTTT. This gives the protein CASSRGTVGQPQHF.

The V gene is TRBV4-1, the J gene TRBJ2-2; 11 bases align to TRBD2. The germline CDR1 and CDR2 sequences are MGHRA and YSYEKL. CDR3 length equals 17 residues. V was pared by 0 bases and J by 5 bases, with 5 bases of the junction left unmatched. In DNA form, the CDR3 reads TGCGCCAGCAGCCAAGAACTAGCGGGAGTAAGGACCGGGGAGCTGTTTTTT. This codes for CASSQELAGVRTGELFF.

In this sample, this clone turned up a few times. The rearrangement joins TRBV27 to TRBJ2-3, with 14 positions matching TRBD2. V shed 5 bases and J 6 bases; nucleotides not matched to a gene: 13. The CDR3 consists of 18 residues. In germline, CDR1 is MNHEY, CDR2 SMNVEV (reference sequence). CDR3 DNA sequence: TGTGCCAGCAGTCCACTTCCAGGGACTAGCGGGAGAGCGGATACGCAGTATTTT. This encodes CASSPLPGTSGRADTQYF.

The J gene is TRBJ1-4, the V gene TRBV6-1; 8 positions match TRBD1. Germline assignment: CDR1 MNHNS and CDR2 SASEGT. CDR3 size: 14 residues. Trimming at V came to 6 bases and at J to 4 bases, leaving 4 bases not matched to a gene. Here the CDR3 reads CASRGTGYNEKLFF. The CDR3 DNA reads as TGTGCCAGCAGGGGGACAGGTTATAATGAAAAACTGTTTTTT.

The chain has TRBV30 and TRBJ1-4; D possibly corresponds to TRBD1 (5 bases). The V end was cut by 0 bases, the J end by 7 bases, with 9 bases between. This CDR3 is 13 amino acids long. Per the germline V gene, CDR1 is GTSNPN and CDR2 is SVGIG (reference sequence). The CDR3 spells CAWSVNRGEKLFF. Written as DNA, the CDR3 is TGTGCCTGGAGTGTAAATAGGGGTGAAAAACTGTTTTTT.

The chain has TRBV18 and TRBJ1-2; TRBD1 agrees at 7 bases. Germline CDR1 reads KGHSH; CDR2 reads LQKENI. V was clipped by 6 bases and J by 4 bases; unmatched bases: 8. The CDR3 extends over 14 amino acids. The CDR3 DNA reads TGTGCCAGCTCCACGGGGACAGACGGCTATGGCTACACCTTC. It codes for CASSTGTDGYGYTF.

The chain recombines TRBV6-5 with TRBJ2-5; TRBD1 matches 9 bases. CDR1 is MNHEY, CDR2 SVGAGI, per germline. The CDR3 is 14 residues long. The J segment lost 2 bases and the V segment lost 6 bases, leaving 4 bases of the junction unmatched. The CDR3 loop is CASRGQGSQETQYF. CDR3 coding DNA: TGTGCCAGCAGGGGACAGGGATCGCAAGAGACCCAGTACTTC.

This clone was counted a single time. This chain's CDR3 is CASSLGAGQGLYNEQFF. CDR3 nucleotide sequence: TGTGCCAGCAGCCTGGGGGCCGGACAGGGACTATACAATGAGCAGTTCTTC. The V call is TRBV5-4, the J call TRBJ2-1, with a tentative D call TRBD1 (8 bases). Germline CDR1 reads SGHNT; CDR2 reads YYREEE (reference sequence). Trimming stripped 4 bases from V and 4 bases from J, with 21 bases between. This CDR3 comprises 17 residues.

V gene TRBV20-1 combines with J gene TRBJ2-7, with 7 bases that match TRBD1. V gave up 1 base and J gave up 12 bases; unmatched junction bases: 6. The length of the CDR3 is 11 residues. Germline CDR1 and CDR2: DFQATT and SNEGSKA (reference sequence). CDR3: CSARVDRVPYF. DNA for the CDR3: TGCAGTGCTAGAGTTGACAGGGTCCCGTACTTC.

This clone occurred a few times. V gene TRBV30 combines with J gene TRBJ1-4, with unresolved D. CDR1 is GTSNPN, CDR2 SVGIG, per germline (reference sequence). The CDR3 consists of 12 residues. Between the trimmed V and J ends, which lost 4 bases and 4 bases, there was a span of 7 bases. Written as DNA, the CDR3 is TGTGCCTGGAATAGTGGTAATGAAAAACTGTTTTTT. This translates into CAWNSGNEKLFF.

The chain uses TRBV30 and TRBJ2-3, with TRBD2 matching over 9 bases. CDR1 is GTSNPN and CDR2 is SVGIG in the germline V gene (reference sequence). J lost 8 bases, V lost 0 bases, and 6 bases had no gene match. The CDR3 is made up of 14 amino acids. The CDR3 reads CAWSVAGGRATQYF. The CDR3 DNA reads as TGTGCCTGGAGTGTAGCGGGAGGTCGGGCTACGCAGTATTTT.

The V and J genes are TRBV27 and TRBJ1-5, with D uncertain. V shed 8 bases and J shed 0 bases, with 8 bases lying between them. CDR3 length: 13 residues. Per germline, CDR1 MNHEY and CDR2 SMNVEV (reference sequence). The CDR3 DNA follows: TGTGCCAGCGGCGGATATAGCAATCAGCCCCAGCATTTT. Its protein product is CASGGYSNQPQHF.